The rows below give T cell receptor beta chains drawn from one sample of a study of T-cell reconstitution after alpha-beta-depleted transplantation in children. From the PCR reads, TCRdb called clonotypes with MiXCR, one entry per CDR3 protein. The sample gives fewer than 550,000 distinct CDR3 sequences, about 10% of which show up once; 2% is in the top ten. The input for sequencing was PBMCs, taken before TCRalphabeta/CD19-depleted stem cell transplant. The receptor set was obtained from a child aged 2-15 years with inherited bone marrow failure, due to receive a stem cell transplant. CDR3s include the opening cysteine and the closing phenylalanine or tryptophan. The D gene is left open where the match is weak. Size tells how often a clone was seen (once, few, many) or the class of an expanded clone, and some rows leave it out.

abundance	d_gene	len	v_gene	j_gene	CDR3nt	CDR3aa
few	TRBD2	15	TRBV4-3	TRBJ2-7	TGCGCCAGCAGCCAAGGGCTAGCGGGAGAGGGGGAGCAGTACTTC	CASSQGLAGEGEQYF
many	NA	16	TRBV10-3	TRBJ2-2	TGTGCCATCAGTGAGAGAGGGATCGCGAACACCGGGGAGCTGTTTTTT	CAISERGIANTGELFF
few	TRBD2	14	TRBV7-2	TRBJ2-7	TGTGCCAGCAGCTTAGTCGGACTAGCGGGGTCCCAGTACTTC	CASSLVGLAGSQYF
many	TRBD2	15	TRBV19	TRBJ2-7	TGTGCCAGTAGTATCGGACTAGCGGGACTCTACGAGCAGTACTTC	CASSIGLAGLYEQYF
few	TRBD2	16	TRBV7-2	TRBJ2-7	TGTGCCAGCACCGCGAGGCGGGAGGGTCATACCTACGAGCAGTACTTC	CASTARREGHTYEQYF
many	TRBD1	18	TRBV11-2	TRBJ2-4	TGTGCCAGCAGCTTAGATCAAGGGACAGGGCTAGCCAAAAACATTCAGTACTTC	CASSLDQGTGLAKNIQYF
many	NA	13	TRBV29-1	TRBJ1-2	TGCAGCGTTGAATCGGGAAACCTCTATGGCTACACCTTC	CSVESGNLYGYTF
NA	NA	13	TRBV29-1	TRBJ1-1	TGCAGCTGGGGGAAGGGGCGGGGGACTGAAGCTTTCTTT	CSWGKGRGTEAFF
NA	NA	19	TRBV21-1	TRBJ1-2	TGTGCCAGCAGCAACAGTGGTTCCTTCAAGGGAGATCCTAACTATGGCTACACCTTC	CASSNSGSFKGDPNYGYTF
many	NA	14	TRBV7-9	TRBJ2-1	TGTGCCAGCAGCTTAGGCGGGATCAACAATGAGCAGTTCTTC	CASSLGGINNEQFF
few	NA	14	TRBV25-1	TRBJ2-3	TGTGCCAGCAGTGGGGGGGGGCCCACAGATACGCAGTATTTT	CASSGGGPTDTQYF
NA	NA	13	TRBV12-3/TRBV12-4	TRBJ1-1	TGTGCCAGCAGTTTATCAGGGAACCCTGAAGCTTTCTTT	CASSLSGNPEAFF
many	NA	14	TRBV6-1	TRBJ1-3	TGTGCCAGCGGCCGGCCAGGGGATAGAAACACCATATATTTT	CASGRPGDRNTIYF
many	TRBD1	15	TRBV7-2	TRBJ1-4	TGTGCCAGCAGCTCGCAGGGACAGGGAGGTGAAAAACTGTTTTTT	CASSSQGQGGEKLFF
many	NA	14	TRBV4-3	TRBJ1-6	TGCGCCAGCAGCCATGAAACCTATAATTCACCCCTCCACTTT	CASSHETYNSPLHF
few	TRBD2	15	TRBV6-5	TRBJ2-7	TGTGCCAGCAGTTACAGCCCTAGCGGGAGGTACGAGCAGTACTTC	CASSYSPSGRYEQYF
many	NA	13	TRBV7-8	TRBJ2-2	TGTGCCAGCAGCTCCCAACCGACCGGGGAGCTGTTTTTT	CASSSQPTGELFF
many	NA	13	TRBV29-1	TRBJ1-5	TGCAGCGTTGCTAAGGGGAACAATCAGCCCCAGCATTTT	CSVAKGNNQPQHF
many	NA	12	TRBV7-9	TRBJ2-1	TGTGCCAGCAGCTTAGTAGGGGTTGAGCAGTTCTTC	CASSLVGVEQFF
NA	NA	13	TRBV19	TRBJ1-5	TGTGCCAGTAGTATCCCAGGTCAACAGCCCCAGCATTTT	CASSIPGQQPQHF
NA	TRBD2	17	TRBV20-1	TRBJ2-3	TGCTGTGCTAGAGACCCTAGCGGGAGGGCCGGAACAGATACGCAGTATTTT	CCARDPSGRAGTDTQYF
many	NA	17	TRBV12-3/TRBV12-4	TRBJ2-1	TGTGCCAGCAGTGCGGGTCCCCTTTGGGAGCAGGGCAATGAGCAGTTCTTC	CASSAGPLWEQGNEQFF
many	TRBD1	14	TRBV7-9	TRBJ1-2	TGTGCCAGCAGCTTAAAGGCAGGGGGCTATGGCTACACCTTC	CASSLKAGGYGYTF
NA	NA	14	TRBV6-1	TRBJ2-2	TGTGCCACCCCAGAGGGTTCGGGGCCCGGGGAGCTGTTTTTT	CATPEGSGPGELFF
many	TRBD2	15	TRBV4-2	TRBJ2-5	TGTGCCAGCAGCCAGGGTGGGAGGGACCAAGAGACCCAGTACTTC	CASSQGGRDQETQYF
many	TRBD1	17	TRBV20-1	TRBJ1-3	TGCAGTGCTAGAGGACGGGACAGGCGGAGCTCTGGAAACACCATATATTTT	CSARGRDRRSSGNTIYF
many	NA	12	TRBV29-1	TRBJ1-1	TGCAGCGTTGACAGGGCTAACACTGAAGCTTTCTTT	CSVDRANTEAFF
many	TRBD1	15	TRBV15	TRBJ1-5	TGTGCCACCAGGAGCAGGGGGCGGTGGAATCAGCCCCAGCATTTT	CATRSRGRWNQPQHF
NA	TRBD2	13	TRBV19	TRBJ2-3	TGTGCCAGTAGTATTACTAGCGAAGATACGCAGTATTTT	CASSITSEDTQYF
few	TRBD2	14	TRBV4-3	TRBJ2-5	TGCGCCAGCAGCCAAGTCCGGGGGGAAGAGACCCAGTACTTC	CASSQVRGEETQYF
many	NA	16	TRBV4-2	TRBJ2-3	TGTGCCAGCAGCCAAGATCTCGGGAGCAGCACAGATACGCAGTATTTT	CASSQDLGSSTDTQYF
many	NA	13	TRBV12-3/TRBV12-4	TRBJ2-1	TGTGCCAGCAGCTCCCCTTCATACAATGAGCAGTTCTTC	CASSSPSYNEQFF
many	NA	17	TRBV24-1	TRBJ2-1	TGTGCCACCAGTGATTCCAGCGGCCCTCTAGGCTACAATGAGCAGTTCTTC	CATSDSSGPLGYNEQFF
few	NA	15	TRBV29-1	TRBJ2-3	TGCAGCGTTCGTCGGCGGATCCTTGGGTCAGATACGCAGTATTTT	CSVRRRILGSDTQYF
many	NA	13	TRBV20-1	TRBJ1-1	TGCAGTGCTACCAGTCAGGGGAGGACTGAAGCTTTCTTT	CSATSQGRTEAFF
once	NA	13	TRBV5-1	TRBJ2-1	TGCGCCAGCACCCTACTCTCCTACAATGAGCAGTTCTTC	CASTLLSYNEQFF
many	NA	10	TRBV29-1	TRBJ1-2	TGCAGCGTTGAAGCGGGGGGCTACACCTTC	CSVEAGGYTF
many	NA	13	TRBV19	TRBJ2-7	TGTGCCAGTAGTGGGTCCGTAGCGGACGAGCAGTACTTC	CASSGSVADEQYF
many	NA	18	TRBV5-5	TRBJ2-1	TGTGCCAGCAGCTTGGGCGTTATACTGGGCGGGACCTACAATGAGCAGTTCTTC	CASSLGVILGGTYNEQFF
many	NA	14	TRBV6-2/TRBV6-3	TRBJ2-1	TGTGCCAGCAGACGACAGACCGCCAACAATGAGCAGTTCTTC	CASRRQTANNEQFF
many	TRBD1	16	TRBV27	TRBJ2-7	TGTGCCAGCAGTCTAGACAACCCGGGACAGGGGTACGAGCAGTACTTC	CASSLDNPGQGYEQYF
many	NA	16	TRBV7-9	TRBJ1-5	TGTGCCAGCAGCTCCGGGTGGGGGACCACAAATCAGCCCCAGCATTTT	CASSSGWGTTNQPQHF
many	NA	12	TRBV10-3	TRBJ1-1	TGTGCCATCAGTGAGGGAAGGGCTGAAGCTTTCTTT	CAISEGRAEAFF
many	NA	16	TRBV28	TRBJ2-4	TGTGCCAGCAGGCCTCCGGGACGGTTAGCCAAAAACATTCAGTACTTC	CASRPPGRLAKNIQYF
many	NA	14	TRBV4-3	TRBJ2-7	TGCGCCAGCAGCCAAGAACGCGGCTCCTACGAGCAGTACTTC	CASSQERGSYEQYF
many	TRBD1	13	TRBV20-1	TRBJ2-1	TGCAGTGCTCGGACAGGGTCAGGCAATGAGCAGTTCTTC	CSARTGSGNEQFF
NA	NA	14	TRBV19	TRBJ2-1	TGTGCCAGTAGTTTGTGGGAGGGGGACAATGAGCAGTTCTTC	CASSLWEGDNEQFF
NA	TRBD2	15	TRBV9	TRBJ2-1	TGTGCCAGCAGCGCCCGACTAGCGAGGGGGAATGAGCAGTTCTTC	CASSARLARGNEQFF
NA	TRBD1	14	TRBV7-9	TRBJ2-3	TGTGCCAGCAGCGATGACAGGGGCGGCGATACGCAGTATTTT	CASSDDRGGDTQYF
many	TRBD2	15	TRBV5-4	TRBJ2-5	TGTGCCAGCAGCCCTAGCGGGAGGGCCCAAGAGACCCAGTACTTC	CASSPSGRAQETQYF
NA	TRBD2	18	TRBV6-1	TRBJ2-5	TGTGCCATCAGTGAAGCGGTGTGGGCTAGCGGGATGGTGGAGACCCAGTACTTC	CAISEAVWASGMVETQYF
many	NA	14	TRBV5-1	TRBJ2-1	TGCGCCAGCAGCTTCCAGAGCTCCTACAATGAGCAGTTCTTC	CASSFQSSYNEQFF
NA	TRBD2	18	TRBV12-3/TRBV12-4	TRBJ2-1	TGTGCCAGCAGTTCCGCGGGGGGGTTCCGGAGCTCCTACAATGAGCAGTTCTTC	CASSSAGGFRSSYNEQFF
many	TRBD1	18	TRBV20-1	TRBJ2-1	TGCAGTGCTAGGTCCCTAATCCCTAGGGACAGCTCCTACAATGAGCAGTTCTTC	CSARSLIPRDSSYNEQFF